This T cell receptor (beta chain) came from a study of T and B cells in COVID-19 patients. There are a few counts of this clonotype. TRB rearrangements were amplified by multiplex PCR with BIOMED2 TRB-A/B primers. Using its own MiXCR run on the multiplex PCR reads, TCRdb lists one record per CDR3 protein. The sample lists 7,500 to 9,500 distinct CDR3 sequences, roughly 31% occurring once. TRB was amplified from approximately 250-480 ng of blood genomic DNA. The clonotype originates from a human donor who had recovered from COVID-19. Input material: blood.

The CDR3 sequence: CASSIDRGKISGNTIYF. CDR3 bases: TGTGCCAGCAGCATAGACAGGGGGAAAATCTCTGGAAACACCATATATTTT. The gene calls are TRBV13 and TRBJ1-3, with TRBD1 identical over 9 bases. This CDR3 contains 17 residues. From germline, CDR1 is PRHDT and CDR2 FYEKMQ (reference sequence). With 5 bases clipped from V and 0 bases from J, the junction kept 8 bases outside the gene matches. Drawing the rest from reference TRBV13 and TRBJ1-3, the complete variable domain is AAGVIQSPRHLIKEKRETATLKCYPIPRHDTVYWYQQGPGQDPQFLISFYEKMQSDKGSIPDRFSAQQFSDYHSELNMSSLELGDSALYFCASSIDRGKISGNTIYFGEGSWLTVV.